Following are 3 T cell receptor beta chains from one sample sequenced in a study of technical replicates of blood from four donors. Produced via immunoSEQ multiplex PCR; TCRdb's table is partial and in-frame only. Of about 75,000 clones in the sample, about 97% were seen once. The sequencing sample was made of T cells isolated from PBMCs. Every receptor here comes from a human donor in good health.

This chain connects TRBV28 to TRBJ2-2; a possible D gene is TRBD2 (6 bases). From germline, CDR1 is MDHEN and CDR2 SYDVKM. Between the trimmed V and J ends, which lost 2 bases and 7 bases, there was a span of 17 bases. There are 16 residues in the CDR3. CDR3 in DNA: TGTGCCAGCAGTTTACCTTTCGGGGGTGGGCACGGGGAGCTGTTTTTT. As protein: CASSLPFGGGHGELFF. The full variable domain, its missing parts supplied by reference TRBV28 and TRBJ2-2, is DVKVTQSSRYLVKRTGEKVFLECVQDMDHENMFWYRQDPGLGLRLIYFSYDVKMKEKGDIPEGYSVSREKKERFSLILESASTNQTSMYLCASSLPFGGGHGELFFGEGSRLTVL.

The CDR3 loop is CASSPTGYEQYF. In DNA form, the CDR3 reads TGTGCCAGCAGTCCAACCGGCTACGAGCAGTACTTC. The rearrangement joins TRBV14 to TRBJ2-7; D is unclear. Germline V gives CDR1 SGHDN, CDR2 FVKESK. This CDR3 is 12 amino acids long. Trimming pared 6 bases from V and 3 bases from J, leaving 9 bases between.

The chain couples TRBV6-5 to TRBJ2-3, with a possible D match to TRBD2 (6 bases). Germline V gene sequence: CDR1 MNHEY, CDR2 SVGAGI. CDR3 length: 15 amino acids. Deletions cut 10 bases from V and 4 bases from J, with 21 bases between. The chain's CDR3 is CATLPTGEGADTQYF. CDR3 nucleotide sequence: TGTGCCACGCTTCCGACGGGGGAAGGCGCAGATACGCAGTATTTT.